The clone carrying this T cell receptor beta chain was counted ten times or more. The length of the CDR3 is 16 residues. Trimming cost V 4 bases and J 0 bases; bases outside gene matches: 6. From germline, CDR1 is SGHRS and CDR2 YFSETQ. The data were taken from a study of T-cell reconstitution after alpha-beta-depleted transplantation in children. Library preparation (for TCRbeta) was performed with unique molecular identifiers. Each CDR3 protein gets one entry after TCRdb re-called the PCR reads with MiXCR. The sample holds hundreds of thousands of distinct CDR3 sequences, around 13% seen once. This rearrangement joins TRBV5-1 to TRBJ2-1; the match to TRBD2 covers 8 bases. This specimen was PBMCs, taken before TCRalphabeta/CD19-depleted stem cell transplant. This receptor was taken from a girl aged 2 to 10 with congenital amegakaryocytic thrombocytopenia, due to receive a stem cell transplant. The CDR3, as DNA: TGCGCCAGCAGCCTCACACTAGCGGTCTCCTACAATGAGCAGTTCTTC. Translated, it gives CASSLTLAVSYNEQFF.